What follows is one T cell receptor (beta chain) and its context. This specimen comes from a study of control samples from healthy donors and cancer patients. Germline V gives CDR1 SGHDN, CDR2 FVKESK. The CDR3 loop spans 16 amino acids. The V and J ends lost 3 bases and 1 base respectively, with 13 bases between them. TCRdb's table, derived via immunoSEQ multiplex PCR, lists solely in-frame clones and lacks some. The sample has about 150,000 clones, over 85% seen once. What was sequenced was blood. The TCR sequence derives from a man in his late teens or twenties in good health. The gene calls are TRBV14 and TRBJ2-1; D possibly corresponds to TRBD2 (5 bases). The CDR3 nucleotides are TGTGCCAGCAGCCACAGGTCAGCGGTGTCCTACAATGAGCAGTTCTTC. It specifies CASSHRSAVSYNEQFF.